Following are 23 T cell receptor beta chains from one sample sequenced in a study of Graves' ophthalmopathy and Graves' hyperthyroidism. Researchers took RNA transcripts and amplified TCR beta CDR3 regions from them. First-round RT-PCR employed HTBI primers, with a second-round multiplex PCR after it. MiXCR was run by TCRdb on the multiplex PCR reads, yielding one entry per CDR3 protein. Of about 180,000 distinct CDR3 sequences listed, about 40% are singletons. Sequencing used peripheral blood. These TCRs come from a woman aged 40 to 49 with Graves' ophthalmopathy.

This clonotype was counted many times. V is TRBV5-1 and J is TRBJ1-2; D ambiguous. Germline lookup yields CDR1 SGHRS and CDR2 YFSETQ. Deletions cut 1 base from V and 4 bases from J, with 8 bases between. The CDR3 length is 13 residues. CDR3 bases: TGCGCCAGCAGCTTGAGCGAAGGCTATGGCTACACCTTC. As protein: CASSLSEGYGYTF.

In this sample, this clonotype turned up a few times. The CDR3 loop reads CASRPGNTEAFF. The CDR3 nucleotides are TGTGCCAGCAGGCCGGGAAACACTGAAGCTTTCTTT. This rearrangement joins TRBV6-1 to TRBJ1-1; D is uncertain. Germline V gene lookup returns CDR1 MNHNS and CDR2 SASEGT. CDR3 length: 12 residues. V lost 6 bases and J 2 bases, leaving 7 bases between the germline ends.

The chain carries TRBV6-1 and TRBJ1-2; 7 bases match TRBD1. With 6 bases clipped from V and 1 base from J, the junction kept 8 bases outside the gene matches. Germline assignment: CDR1 MNHNS and CDR2 SASEGT. The CDR3 totals 15 residues. Here the CDR3 reads CASSFTGVLNYGYTF. In DNA, the CDR3 is TGTGCCAGCAGCTTCACAGGGGTTCTTAACTATGGCTACACCTTC.

In this sample, this clonotype turned up a few times. This chain uses TRBV6-2 or TRBV6-3 with TRBJ1-2, with a tentative D call TRBD1 (5 bases). CDR3 length equals 14 residues. V was clipped by 4 bases and J by 4 bases, with 13 bases between them. Germline V gene data show CDR1 as MNHEY and CDR2 as SVGEGT. CDR3 loop: CASSSGRRSYGYTF. The CDR3 DNA reads TGTGCCAGCAGTTCGGGACGCCGATCCTATGGCTACACCTTC.

The chain joins TRBV12-3 or TRBV12-4 to TRBJ2-7; perhaps TRBD1 as D (6 bases). The CDR3 covers 13 residues. V was shortened by 6 bases and J by 5 bases, with 14 bases between the two germline ends. The CDR3 region has the DNA TGTGCCAGCAGATACAGGGAAAGGAACGAGCAGTACTTC. It yields the protein CASRYRERNEQYF.

This clonotype has a count of ten or more. The chain carries TRBV6-6 and TRBJ1-1, with TRBD1 identical over 7 bases. The junction had 10 bases not matched to a gene; V was cut back by 2 bases and J by 1 base. This CDR3 comprises 17 residues. The germline CDR1 and CDR2 sequences are MNHNY and SVGAGI (reference sequence). Here the CDR3 reads CASSYGKQGLRNTEAFF. Written as DNA, the CDR3 is TGTGCCAGCAGTTACGGAAAACAGGGGCTGAGGAACACTGAAGCTTTCTTT.

This clonotype was counted many times. This chain joins TRBV6-1 and TRBJ1-2; D gene uncertain. The CDR3 has 13 residues. Germline V gene lookup returns CDR1 MNHNS and CDR2 SASEGT. The CDR3 reads CAPNSEYHYGYTF. CDR3 DNA sequence: TGTGCTCCGAACAGTGAATACCACTATGGCTACACCTTC.

V usage is TRBV6-2 or TRBV6-3 and J usage is TRBJ1-1; D is uncertain. The germline V gene has CDR1 MNHEY and CDR2 SVGEGT. The CDR3 consists of 15 residues. Deletions cut 4 bases from V and 0 bases from J, with 12 bases between. Here the CDR3 DNA reads TGTGCCAGCAGTTTTCCCCGCGGGGTGAACACTGAAGCTTTCTTT. Protein: CASSFPRGVNTEAFF.

The rearrangement uses TRBV6-2 or TRBV6-3 and TRBJ1-1; no reliable D call. This CDR3 is 17 amino acids long. Germline V lookup: CDR1 MNHEY, CDR2 SVGEGT. Trimming shortened V by 1 base and J by 0 bases, and 15 bases separated the two germline ends. The CDR3 DNA is TGTGCCAGCAGTTACTTGGGTTCCGGAGCAATGAACACTGAAGCTTTCTTT. It codes for CASSYLGSGAMNTEAFF.

Many counts were recorded for this clonotype. The V and J genes are TRBV28 and TRBJ1-1; no clear D. This CDR3 contains 10 residues. Trimming stripped 6 bases from V and 5 bases from J, with 4 bases between. The germline V gene encodes CDR1 MDHEN and CDR2 SYDVKM. The CDR3 DNA reads as TGTGCCAGCAGCGAAACTGAAGCTTTCTTT. Amino acid sequence: CASSETEAFF.

The chain couples TRBV7-2 to TRBJ2-7; the D is unclear. The CDR3 sequence is 11 residues long. Trimming took off 0 bases at V and 5 bases at J, with 2 bases between the two ends. CDR1 is SGHTA, CDR2 FQGNSA, per germline. The CDR3 loop is CASSLADEQYF. In nucleotides, the CDR3 is TGTGCCAGCAGCTTAGCAGACGAGCAGTACTTC.

The sample holds many counts of this clonotype. The CDR3: CSASGRASWGTGELFF. The CDR3 DNA follows: TGCAGCGCTAGCGGGAGGGCCTCCTGGGGCACCGGGGAGCTGTTTTTT. This sequence joins TRBV29-1 and TRBJ2-2; 12 bases align to TRBD2. The ends lost 7 bases at V and 4 bases at J; junction bases unmatched: 10. The CDR3 is 16 residues long. CDR1 SQVTM and CDR2 ANQGSEA come from the germline V gene.

This clonotype has ten or more counts. The CDR3 DNA reads TGTGCCAGCAGCTTAGCTAGCGGGATGATCTACGAGCAGTACTTC. Translation: CASSLASGMIYEQYF. The chain joins TRBV7-2 to TRBJ2-7; TRBD2 matches 8 bases. This CDR3 comprises 15 residues. Germline lookup yields CDR1 SGHTA and CDR2 FQGNSA. The V and J ends lost 0 bases and 3 bases, in that order; junction bases with no gene match: 4.

This chain joins TRBV7-9 and TRBJ1-6; TRBD1 matches at 7 bases. CDR3 length: 15 residues. After removal of 1 base from V and 10 bases from J, the junction contained 7 bases not matched to a gene. The germline V gene encodes CDR1 SEHNR and CDR2 FQNEAQ (reference sequence). CDR3 in amino acids: CASSLGTGDGSPLHF. The CDR3 region has the DNA TGTGCCAGCAGCTTAGGTACAGGGGACGGGTCACCCCTCCACTTT.

Only one count was recorded for this clonotype. The chain combines TRBV6-2 or TRBV6-3 with TRBJ1-1; possibly TRBD1 for D (5 bases). V lost 7 bases and J 2 bases, leaving 14 bases between the germline ends. The germline V gene encodes CDR1 MNHEY and CDR2 SVGEGT. The CDR3 runs 14 residues. Written as DNA, the CDR3 is TGTGCCAGCACCGACAGTGTTGCTAACACTGAAGCTTTCTTT. Its translation is CASTDSVANTEAFF.

This clonotype has ten or more counts. The chain recombines TRBV9 with TRBJ2-5; D possibly corresponds to TRBD2 (5 bases). V lost 0 bases, J lost 5 bases, and 11 bases lay in between. There are 14 residues in the CDR3. Germline lookup yields CDR1 SGDLS and CDR2 YYNGEE. The CDR3 DNA follows: TGTGCCAGCAGCGTAGGGCCTAGCCGGGAGACCCAGTACTTC. Protein product: CASSVGPSRETQYF. Full variable domain (remainder filled in from reference TRBV9 and TRBJ2-5): DSGVTQTPKHLITATGQRVTLRCSPRSGDLSVYWYQQSLDQGLQFLIQYYNGEERAKGNILERFSAQQFPDLHSELNLSSLELGDSALYFCASSVGPSRETQYFGPGTRLLVL.

This chain connects TRBV6-5 to TRBJ1-5; D possibly corresponds to TRBD1 (6 bases). The germline CDR1 and CDR2 sequences are MNHEY and SVGAGI. V was clipped by 1 base and J by 7 bases, with 11 bases between them. The CDR3 sequence is 14 residues long. The CDR3 reads CASSYLQGYQPQHF. The CDR3 DNA follows: TGTGCCAGCAGTTACTTACAGGGCTACCAGCCCCAGCATTTT.

CDR3 loop: CASSPRSQGGTGELFF. In nucleotides, the CDR3 is TGTGCCAGCAGTCCCCGGAGCCAGGGTGGTACCGGGGAGCTGTTTTTT. V and J are TRBV12-3 or TRBV12-4 and TRBJ2-2; the D gene is possibly TRBD1 (5 bases). The CDR3 contains 16 residues. Trimming shortened V by 5 bases and J by 5 bases, and 18 bases separated the two germline ends.

This clonotype has at least ten counts. The chain recombines TRBV5-1 with TRBJ2-7; D ambiguous. Germline V gene lookup returns CDR1 SGHRS and CDR2 YFSETQ. The CDR3 is 15 amino acids. With 0 bases removed from V and 0 bases from J, the gap between germline ends came to 10 bases. The CDR3 DNA is TGCGCCAGCAGCTTGGATTTTTTCGGCTCCTACGAGCAGTACTTC. Translation: CASSLDFFGSYEQYF.

CDR3 in amino acids: CAWSVVRGWAGELFF. In DNA, the CDR3 is TGTGCCTGGAGTGTAGTCAGGGGATGGGCCGGGGAGCTGTTTTTT. The gene calls are TRBV30 and TRBJ2-2; D perhaps matches TRBD1 (6 bases). Trimming pared 0 bases from V and 6 bases from J, leaving 14 bases between. CDR3 length equals 15 residues. Germline CDR1 is GTSNPN and CDR2 is SVGIG (reference sequence).

A few counts support this clonotype. The chain links TRBV7-2 to TRBJ2-5; D unclear. The CDR3 is made up of 15 amino acids. V dropped 4 bases and J dropped 3 bases, with 15 bases sitting between them. Germline values: CDR1 SGHTA, CDR2 FQGNSA. CDR3 in DNA: TGTGCCAGCAGCTCCCCCCAGACTGGAAAAGAGACCCAGTACTTC. Amino acid sequence: CASSSPQTGKETQYF.

This clonotype was found many times. V usage is TRBV4-1 and J usage is TRBJ1-1; D uncertain. CDR1 and CDR2 (germline): MGHRA, YSYEKL. The CDR3 sequence is 15 residues long. V shed 1 base and J shed 1 base, with 10 bases lying between them. DNA of the CDR3: TGCGCCAGCAGCCAAGGGCTGAGACCGAACACTGAAGCTTTCTTT. As protein: CASSQGLRPNTEAFF.

This clonotype has a count of ten or more. This chain links TRBV6-5 with TRBJ1-6; unclear D gene. The CDR3 contains 14 residues. V dropped 5 bases and J dropped 14 bases, with 19 bases sitting between them. The germline V gene has CDR1 MNHEY and CDR2 SVGAGI. Written as DNA, the CDR3 is TGTGCCAGCAGTCTCGGGGTTCAAGGAGCGGCCCTCCACTTT. Amino acid sequence: CASSLGVQGAALHF.